This entry features one T cell receptor (beta chain) sequence. The source of the sample is a study of CD8 T cells in Susac syndrome. The CDR3 loop spans 14 amino acids. Germline assignment: CDR1 DFQATT and CDR2 SNEGSKA (reference sequence). J lost 1 base, V lost 6 bases, and 6 bases had no gene match. Reverse transcription of about 0.45 to 1 ug RNA was carried out with random hexamers. TCRdb recomputed calls from the immunoSEQ multiplex PCR reads with MiXCR, one row per CDR3 protein. The table lists around 130,000 distinct CDR3 sequences, roughly 80% of them singletons, with roughly 0.53% in the top ten. TCR beta sequencing covered blood CD8+ and CD4+ T cells.

The chain combines TRBV20-1 with TRBJ2-7, with 10 bases matching TRBD1. The sequenced sample consisted of CD8+ T cells from PBMCs. The TCR comes from a human donor with multiple sclerosis. CDR3 loop: CSAGDRGLSYEQYF. The CDR3 DNA sequence: TGCAGTGCAGGTGACAGGGGGCTTTCCTACGAGCAGTACTTC.